A selection of T cell receptor beta chains follows, all from one sample in a study of cytomegalovirus exposure and HLA in healthy donors. Assay used: immunoSEQ multiplex PCR; TCRdb lists only in-frame clones, some missing. The listing contains 100,000 to 150,000 clones. The specimen sequenced was PBMCs. The source of these receptors is a man aged 18 to 30 in good health and CMV-seronegative. The CDR3 runs from the conserved cysteine through the conserved F or W. D genes are given only for firm matches.

j_call v_call d_call cdr3_aa cdr3_nt
TRBJ1-3 TRBV18 - CASSPRETAGNTIYF TGTGCCAGCTCACCACGTGAGACAGCTGGAAACACCATATATTTT
TRBJ2-7 TRBV28 - CATLEGGLDSLGYEQYF TGTGCCACACTCGAGGGCGGACTCGACTCCCTGGGCTACGAGCAGTACTTC
TRBJ2-7 TRBV2 TRBD2 CASSVAPSGSTYEQYF TGTGCCAGCAGTGTTGCCCCTAGCGGGAGTACGTACGAGCAGTACTTC
TRBJ1-4 TRBV5-1 - CASSLDRQGQATNEKLFF TGCGCCAGCAGCTTGGATAGGCAGGGCCAAGCAACTAATGAAAAACTGTTTTTT
TRBJ2-1 TRBV28 TRBD2 CARSYQGLAASYNEQFF TGTGCCCGCTCTTATCAAGGACTAGCGGCCTCCTACAATGAGCAGTTCTTC
TRBJ1-2 TRBV7-9 - CATSFGDSGDYGYTF TGTGCCACCTCCTTCGGGGATTCGGGTGACTATGGCTACACCTTC
TRBJ2-1 TRBV5-1 TRBD2 CASSSRTSGYNEQFF TGCGCCAGCAGTTCTAGGACTAGCGGATACAATGAGCAGTTCTTC
TRBJ2-5 TRBV7-9 - CASSLEQTETQYF TGTGCCAGCAGCTTAGAACAGACAGAGACCCAGTACTTC
TRBJ2-1 TRBV30 - CAWSGDSATYNEQFF TGTGCCTGGAGCGGGGACTCGGCTACCTACAATGAGCAGTTCTTC
TRBJ2-7 TRBV9 - CASSVALATAAYEQYF TGTGCCAGCAGCGTAGCTTTGGCGACAGCTGCCTACGAGCAGTACTTC
TRBJ2-7 TRBV30 TRBD1 CAWSRDSVLYEQYF TGTGCCTGGAGCCGGGACAGCGTACTCTACGAGCAGTACTTC
TRBJ2-7 TRBV10-3 TRBD2 CAISESASGRATVEQYF TGTGCCATCAGTGAGTCGGCTAGCGGGAGGGCCACGGTTGAGCAGTACTTC
TRBJ2-7 TRBV7-9 TRBD1 CASSLGTGVNEQYF TGTGCCAGCAGCTTAGGGACAGGGGTAAACGAGCAGTACTTC
TRBJ2-7 TRBV9 - CASSVAGLNYEQYF TGTGCCAGCAGCGTAGCGGGACTTAACTACGAGCAGTACTTC
TRBJ1-1 TRBV13 - CASSLGVGVTEAFF TGTGCCAGCAGCTTAGGCGTGGGCGTCACTGAAGCTTTCTTT
TRBJ1-1 TRBV30 - CAWTGVTEAFF TGTGCCTGGACAGGGGTCACTGAAGCTTTCTTT
TRBJ2-2 TRBV11-3 TRBD1 CASSLVGQGAAGELFF TGTGCCAGCAGCTTAGTCGGCCAGGGGGCTGCCGGGGAGCTGTTTTTT
TRBJ2-2 TRBV30 TRBD1 CAWEVTGFTGELFF TGTGCCTGGGAAGTGACAGGGTTCACCGGGGAGCTGTTTTTT
TRBJ2-5 TRBV7-2 - CASSLEKHHQETQYF TGTGCCAGCAGCTTAGAAAAGCACCACCAAGAGACCCAGTACTTC
TRBJ1-2 TRBV4-1 TRBD1 CASSPGQGPFDGYTF TGCGCCAGCAGCCCGGGACAGGGGCCATTTGATGGCTACACCTTC
TRBJ2-1 TRBV15 - CATSDLDRKTPYNEQFF TGTGCCACCAGCGACCTCGACAGGAAGACTCCCTACAATGAGCAGTTCTTC
TRBJ1-4 TRBV7-7 TRBD1 CASSLAGDRGRVGEKLFF TGTGCTAGCAGCTTAGCGGGGGACAGGGGGAGGGTTGGCGAAAAACTGTTTTTT
TRBJ2-7 TRBV2 - CASSLPLLEQYF TGTGCCAGCAGTCTTCCCCTTCTTGAGCAGTACTTC
TRBJ2-1 TRBV28 TRBD2 CASKFPQAGETSEQFF TGTGCCAGCAAGTTTCCCCAAGCGGGAGAGACTAGCGAGCAGTTCTTC
TRBJ1-3 TRBV6-5 - CASSYREGAGNTIYF TGTGCCAGCAGTTACCGGGAAGGAGCTGGAAACACCATATATTTT
TRBJ2-7 TRBV30 TRBD2 CAWKRTSLPYEQYF TGTGCCTGGAAGCGGACTAGCCTCCCCTACGAGCAGTACTTC
TRBJ2-7 TRBV5-1 - CASSPSAGSYEQYF TGCGCCAGCAGCCCCTCAGCGGGCTCCTACGAGCAGTACTTC
TRBJ2-7 TRBV29-1 - CSAEAQGPNEQYF TGCAGCGCCGAAGCACAGGGCCCCAACGAGCAGTACTTC
TRBJ1-5 TRBV6-5 TRBD1 CASRPGTGSQPQHF TGTGCCAGCAGACCCGGGACAGGGAGTCAGCCCCAGCATTTT
TRBJ1-1 TRBV5-5 TRBD1 CASSNPPTGAPDPEAFF TGTGCCAGCAGCAACCCTCCCACAGGGGCCCCAGACCCTGAAGCTTTCTTT
TRBJ1-2 TRBV18 - CASSQNYGYNF TGTGCCAGCTCCCAAAACTATGGCTACAACTTC